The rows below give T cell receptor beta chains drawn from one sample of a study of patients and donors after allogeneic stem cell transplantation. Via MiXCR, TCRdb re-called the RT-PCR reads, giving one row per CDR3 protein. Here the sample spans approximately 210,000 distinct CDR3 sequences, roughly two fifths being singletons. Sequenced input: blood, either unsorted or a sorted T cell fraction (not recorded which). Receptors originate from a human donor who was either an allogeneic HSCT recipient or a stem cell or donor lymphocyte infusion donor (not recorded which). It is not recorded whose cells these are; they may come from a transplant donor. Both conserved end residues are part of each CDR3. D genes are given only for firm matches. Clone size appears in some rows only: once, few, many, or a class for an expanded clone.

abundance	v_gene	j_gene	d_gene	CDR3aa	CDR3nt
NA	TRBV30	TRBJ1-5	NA	CAWTGGSNQPQHF	TGTGCCTGGACCGGCGGTAGCAATCAGCCCCAGCATTTT
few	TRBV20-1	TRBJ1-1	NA	CSAREGLPEAFF	TGCAGTGCTAGGGAGGGATTGCCTGAAGCTTTCTTT
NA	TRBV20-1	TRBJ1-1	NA	CSASRTYTEAFF	TGCAGTGCTAGCCGGACATACACTGAAGCTTTCTTT
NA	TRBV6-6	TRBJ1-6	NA	CASSPGIVNSPLHF	TGTGCCAGCAGCCCAGGGATAGTTAATTCACCCCTCCACTTT
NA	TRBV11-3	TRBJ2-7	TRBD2	CASSLGTSRRGNEQYF	TGTGCCAGCAGCTTAGGGACTAGCCGGCGGGGGAACGAGCAGTACTTC
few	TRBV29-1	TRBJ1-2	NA	CSVDPQDGYTF	TGCAGCGTTGATCCTCAGGATGGCTACACCTTC
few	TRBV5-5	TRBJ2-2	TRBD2	CASSLISGRTGELFF	TGTGCCAGCAGCTTGATTAGCGGGAGGACCGGGGAGCTGTTTTTT
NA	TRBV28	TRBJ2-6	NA	CASSSLKTVFSSGANVLTF	TGTGCCAGCAGTTCCCTCAAGACAGTTTTTAGCTCTGGGGCCAACGTCCTGACTTTC
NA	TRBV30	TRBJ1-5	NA	CAWRVPLGNQPQHF	TGTGCCTGGAGGGTCCCACTAGGGAATCAGCCCCAGCATTTT
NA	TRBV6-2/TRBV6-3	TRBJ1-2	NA	CASSYPTDRLNYGYTF	TGTGCCAGCAGTTACCCTACCGACCGACTTAACTATGGCTACACCTTC
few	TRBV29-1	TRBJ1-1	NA	CSVTGLGNTEAFF	TGCAGCGTTACAGGGCTGGGGAACACTGAAGCTTTCTTT
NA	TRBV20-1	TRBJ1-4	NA	CSARGRRGVTNEKLFF	TGCAGTGCTAGAGGACGGCGGGGGGTAACTAATGAAAAACTGTTTTTT
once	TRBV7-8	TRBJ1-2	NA	CASSLRGMWRGYTF	TGTGCCAGCAGCTTAAGAGGGATGTGGCGGGGCTACACCTTC